These 14 T cell receptor beta chains were all obtained from the same sample, sequenced in a study of T cell responses to AZD1222 COVID-19 vaccine. Only in-frame clones appear in the TCRdb table, and some are missing; sequencing was by immunoSEQ multiplex PCR. Seen here are approximately 60,000 clones, about 79% observed once, and the top ten hold roughly 20%. The sample consisted of peripheral blood, taken on day 0 of AZD1222 vaccination. The receptors shown here come from an adult in good health.

This clone was found a few times. V usage is TRBV10-3 and J usage is TRBJ2-3; D is ambiguous. V lost 5 bases and J 2 bases, leaving 5 bases between the germline ends. This CDR3 region has 12 residues. Germline-derived CDR1 and CDR2 are ENHRY and SYGVKD. As DNA, the CDR3 is TGTGCCATCAGTCCCAACACAGATACGCAGTATTTT. It specifies CAISPNTDTQYF.

The chain recombines TRBV3-1 (or the pseudogene TRBV3-2) with TRBJ2-2; TRBD1 or TRBD2 may be the D gene (5 bases each). The CDR3 spans 16 residues. The ends were cut back, 3 bases at V and 9 bases at J, with 20 bases in the middle. Germline V lookup: CDR1 LGHDT, CDR2 YNNKEL (reference sequence). CDR3 bases: TGTGCCAGCAGCCAGTCCGGGGCGGCCGGCTCCCGGGAGCTGTTTTTT. Its protein is CASSQSGAAGSRELFF.

The chain employs TRBV4-2 and TRBJ2-5, with D possibly matching TRBD1 (6 bases). This CDR3 has 14 residues. V was trimmed by 1 base and J by 2 bases, leaving 8 bases between them. Germline lookup yields CDR1 LGHNA and CDR2 YNFKEQ. In DNA, the CDR3 is TGTGCCAGCAGCCAAGGACAGGCACAAGAGACCCAGTACTTC. This gives the protein CASSQGQAQETQYF.

This clone was seen once. The chain recombines TRBV5-1 with TRBJ2-1; 8 bases are a match to TRBD1. The CDR3 loop spans 13 amino acids. From germline, CDR1 is SGHRS and CDR2 YFSETQ. The V and J ends lost 0 bases and 7 bases, in that order; junction bases with no gene match: 0. CDR3 protein: CASSLGQGNEQFF. CDR3 sequence (DNA): TGCGCCAGCAGCTTGGGACAGGGGAATGAGCAGTTCTTC.

This clone was recorded once. The chain uses TRBV25-1 and TRBJ1-5, with D tentatively TRBD1 (5 bases). The germline CDR1 and CDR2 sequences are MGHDK and SYGVNS. Trimming took 7 bases from V and 0 from J, leaving 22 bases between them. The CDR3 contains 18 residues. In DNA, the CDR3 is TGTGCCAGCAACTCACCGGGACGAGGGTCGTATAGCAATCAGCCCCAGCATTTT. Residues: CASNSPGRGSYSNQPQHF.

The chain is built from TRBV5-1 and TRBJ2-3; 12 bases are shared with TRBD2. The V and J ends lost 3 bases and 0 bases, in that order; junction bases with no gene match: 5. CDR1 SGHRS and CDR2 YFSETQ come from the germline V gene. CDR3 length: 17 residues. CDR3 region: CASSWDGTSGSTDTQYF. The CDR3 DNA reads as TGCGCCAGCAGCTGGGACGGGACTAGCGGGAGCACAGATACGCAGTATTTT.

This clone is a singleton in its sample. This rearrangement joins TRBV5-4 to TRBJ2-1; 13 bases map to TRBD2. The CDR3 contains 15 residues. V lost 0 bases and J lost 6; bases outside the gene matches: 0. Germline V gene data show CDR1 as SGHNT and CDR2 as YYREEE (reference sequence). The CDR3 sequence: CASSLGLAGGNEQFF. CDR3 DNA sequence: TGTGCCAGCAGCTTGGGACTAGCGGGAGGCAATGAGCAGTTCTTC.

V and J are TRBV12-5 and TRBJ2-2; D tentatively reads TRBD1 or TRBD2 (5 bases each). Germline loops: CDR1 LGHNT, CDR2 FRNRAP. Trimming cost V 0 bases and J 5 bases, with 13 bases left between them. The CDR3 covers 16 residues. CDR3 in DNA: TGTGCTAGTGGTTTGGTACTCGGGACGGAAACCGGGGAGCTGTTTTTT. Protein: CASGLVLGTETGELFF.

V usage is TRBV7-9 and J usage is TRBJ2-2, with unresolved D. There are 15 residues in the CDR3. The germline CDR1 and CDR2 sequences are SEHNR and FQNEAQ (reference sequence). Trimming pared 6 bases from V and 1 base from J, leaving 12 bases between. In nucleotides, the CDR3 is TGTGCCAGCAGTCTCCACTACGGGAACACCGGGGAGCTGTTTTTT. Its translation is CASSLHYGNTGELFF.

The genes are TRBV3-1 (or the pseudogene TRBV3-2) and TRBJ2-1; 11 bases are shared with TRBD2. Trimming took 3 bases from V and 2 from J; bases not matched to a gene: 3. The CDR3 contains 16 residues. Germline V gene sequence: CDR1 LGHDT, CDR2 YNNKEL (reference sequence). The CDR3 nucleotides read TGTGCCAGCAGCCATAGGACTAGCGGGCCCTACAATGAGCAGTTCTTC. This encodes CASSHRTSGPYNEQFF.

This clone came up once. V usage is TRBV6-5 and J usage is TRBJ2-1; D not resolved. V was clipped by 0 bases and J by 7 bases, with 13 bases between them. Germline V lookup: CDR1 MNHEY, CDR2 SVGAGI. This CDR3 contains 15 residues. CDR3 sequence reads: CASSYSTPLKNEQFF. The DNA of the CDR3 is TGTGCCAGCAGTTACTCGACGCCCCTTAAGAATGAGCAGTTCTTC.

This chain links TRBV19 with TRBJ1-5; D unresolved. The ends were cut back, 4 bases at V and 0 bases at J, with 7 bases in the middle. From germline, CDR1 is LNHDA and CDR2 SQIVND (reference sequence). The CDR3 loop spans 14 amino acids. CDR3: CASSRPVSNQPQHF. DNA of the CDR3: TGTGCCAGTAGTAGGCCAGTTAGCAATCAGCCCCAGCATTTT.

The rearrangement joins TRBV18 to TRBJ1-1; a weak D match, TRBD1 (6 bases). The CDR3 runs to 14 residues. Between the trimmed V and J ends, which lost 2 bases and 0 bases, there was a span of 7 bases. Germline V gene sequence: CDR1 KGHSH, CDR2 LQKENI. CDR3 nucleotides: TGTGCCAGCTCACCAACAGGGATGAACACTGAAGCTTTCTTT. Translated: CASSPTGMNTEAFF.

About this clone: The junction departs from the called germline gene at one end, perhaps through a read error. V gene TRBV18 combines with J gene TRBJ2-1; the D gene could be TRBD1 or TRBD2 (5 bases each). The CDR3 is made up of 17 amino acids. CDR1 KGHSH and CDR2 LQKENI come from the germline V gene. The CDR3 region is CASSPPGAENTYNEQFF. CDR3 nucleotide sequence: TGCGCCAGCTCACCACCCGGGGCGGAAAACACCTACAATGAGCAGTTCTTC.